This T cell receptor (beta chain) was identified in a study of post-analysis software for immune sequencing data. The overall study: Some patients lacked subtype; others had relapsing-remitting, secondary progressive or progressive-relapsing disease.

Tagging with unique molecular identifiers was a feature of the TCR beta cDNA libraries. Input populations of roughly 0.85 to 11 million T cells gave rise to roughly 0.5 million cDNA molecules. Each CDR3 protein gets one entry after TCRdb re-called the PCR reads with MiXCR. Of hundreds of thousands of distinct CDR3 sequences detected, about 40% appear once; the ten largest clones hold roughly 1.7%. This clonotype appeared a few times. Antigen: not known. Study results and limitations: Multiple sclerosis patients had significantly lower normalized Chao1 diversity than controls. Co-batched samples clustered tightly together by F measure.

This receptor was obtained from a girl aged 5-17 years with multiple sclerosis. The sequencing input was blood.

The DNA of the CDR3 is TGCAGCGTTGAAGTGATAGATACGCAGTATTTT. Its protein is CSVEVIDTQYF. The chain links TRBV29-1 to TRBJ2-3; D is unclear. V dropped 1 base and J dropped 5 bases, with 4 bases sitting between them. The CDR3 consists of 11 residues. CDR1 SQVTM and CDR2 ANQGSEA come from the germline V gene.